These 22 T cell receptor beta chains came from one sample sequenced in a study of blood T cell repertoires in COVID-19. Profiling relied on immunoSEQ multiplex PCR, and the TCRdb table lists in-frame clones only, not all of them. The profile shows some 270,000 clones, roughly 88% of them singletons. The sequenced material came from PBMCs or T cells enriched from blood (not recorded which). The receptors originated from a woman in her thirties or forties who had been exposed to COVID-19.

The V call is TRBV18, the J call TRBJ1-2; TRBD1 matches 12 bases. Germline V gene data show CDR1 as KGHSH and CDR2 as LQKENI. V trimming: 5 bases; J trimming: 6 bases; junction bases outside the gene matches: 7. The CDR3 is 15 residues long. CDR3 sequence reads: CASSLDGTGGNGYTF. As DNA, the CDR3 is TGTGCCAGCTCATTGGATGGGACAGGGGGCAATGGCTACACCTTC.

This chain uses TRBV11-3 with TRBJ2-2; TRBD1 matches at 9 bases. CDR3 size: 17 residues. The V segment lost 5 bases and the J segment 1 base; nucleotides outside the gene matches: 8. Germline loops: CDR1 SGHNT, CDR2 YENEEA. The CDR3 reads CASSPRDRVWNTGELFF. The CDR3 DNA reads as TGTGCCAGCAGCCCACGGGACAGGGTATGGAACACCGGGGAGCTGTTTTTT.

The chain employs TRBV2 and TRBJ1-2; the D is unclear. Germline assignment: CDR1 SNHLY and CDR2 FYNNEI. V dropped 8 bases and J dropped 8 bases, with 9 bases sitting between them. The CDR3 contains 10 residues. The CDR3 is CASGSVGYTF. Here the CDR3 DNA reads TGTGCCAGCGGTTCGGTAGGCTACACCTTC.

CDR3: CASSLQGLGYNEQFF. The CDR3 DNA sequence: TGCGCCAGCAGCCTACAGGGGTTGGGGTACAATGAGCAGTTCTTC. V and J are TRBV5-1 and TRBJ2-1; 7 bases fit TRBD1. The germline gives CDR1 SGHRS, CDR2 YFSETQ. J lost 4 bases, V lost 4 bases, and 8 bases had no gene match. The CDR3 contains 15 residues.

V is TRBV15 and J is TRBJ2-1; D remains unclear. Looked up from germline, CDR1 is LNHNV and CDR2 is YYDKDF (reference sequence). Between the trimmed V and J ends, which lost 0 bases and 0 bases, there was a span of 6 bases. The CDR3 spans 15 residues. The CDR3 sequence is CATSRESNSYNEQFF. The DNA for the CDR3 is TGTGCCACCAGCAGAGAGTCTAACTCCTACAATGAGCAGTTCTTC.

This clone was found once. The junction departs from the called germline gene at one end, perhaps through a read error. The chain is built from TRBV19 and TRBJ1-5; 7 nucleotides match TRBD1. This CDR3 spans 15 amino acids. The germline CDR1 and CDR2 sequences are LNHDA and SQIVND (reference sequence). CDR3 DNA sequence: TGTGCCAGTAGTCTAGACAGGGAGGTTAGCCAGCCCCAGCATTTT. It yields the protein CASSLDREVSQPQHF.

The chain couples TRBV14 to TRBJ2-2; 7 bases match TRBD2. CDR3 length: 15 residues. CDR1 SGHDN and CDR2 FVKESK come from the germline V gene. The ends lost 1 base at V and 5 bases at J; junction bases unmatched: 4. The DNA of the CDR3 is TGTGCCAGCAGCCAAGCCCAGCGGGGTACCGGGGAGCTGTTTTTT. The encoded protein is CASSQAQRGTGELFF.

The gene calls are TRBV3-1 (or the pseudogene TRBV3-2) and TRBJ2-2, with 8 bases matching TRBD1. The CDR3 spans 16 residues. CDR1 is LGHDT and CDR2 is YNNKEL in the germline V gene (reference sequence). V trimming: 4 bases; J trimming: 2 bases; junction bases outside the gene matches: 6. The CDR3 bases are TGTGCCAGCAGCCGCCACGGACAGGGTAACACCGGGGAGCTGTTTTTT. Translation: CASSRHGQGNTGELFF.

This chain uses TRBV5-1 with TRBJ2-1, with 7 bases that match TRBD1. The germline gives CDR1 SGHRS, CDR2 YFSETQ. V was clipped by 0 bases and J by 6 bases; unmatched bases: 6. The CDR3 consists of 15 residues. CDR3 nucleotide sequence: TGCGCCAGCAGCTTGGCGACAGGGATCGGCAATGAGCAGTTCTTC. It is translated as CASSLATGIGNEQFF.

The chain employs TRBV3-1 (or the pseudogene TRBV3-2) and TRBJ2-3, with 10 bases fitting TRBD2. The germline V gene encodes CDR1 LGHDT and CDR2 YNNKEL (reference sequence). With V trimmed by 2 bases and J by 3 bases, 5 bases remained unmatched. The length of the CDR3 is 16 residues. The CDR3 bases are TGTGCCAGCAGCCAAAGACTAGCGGGTAGAACAGATACGCAGTATTTT. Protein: CASSQRLAGRTDTQYF.

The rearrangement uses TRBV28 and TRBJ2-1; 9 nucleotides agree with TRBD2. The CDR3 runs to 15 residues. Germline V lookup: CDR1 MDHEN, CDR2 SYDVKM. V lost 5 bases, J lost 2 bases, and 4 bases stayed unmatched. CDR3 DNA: TGTGCCAGCAGTGGAGCGGGAGGAACCTACAATGAGCAGTTCTTC. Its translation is CASSGAGGTYNEQFF.

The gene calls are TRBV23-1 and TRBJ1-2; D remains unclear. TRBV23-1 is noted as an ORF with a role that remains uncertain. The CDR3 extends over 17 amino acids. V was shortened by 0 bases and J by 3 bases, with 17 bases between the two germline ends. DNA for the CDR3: TGCGCCAGCAGTCAATCGAATTTGAACCGAACTCACTATGGCTACACCTTC. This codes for CASSQSNLNRTHYGYTF.

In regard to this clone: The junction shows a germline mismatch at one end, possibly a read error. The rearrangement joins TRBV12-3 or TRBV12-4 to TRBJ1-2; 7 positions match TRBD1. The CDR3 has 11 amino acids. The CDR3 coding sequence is TGTGCCAGCAGTTACACAGGGGTAAGGGCCTTC. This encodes CASSYTGVRAF.

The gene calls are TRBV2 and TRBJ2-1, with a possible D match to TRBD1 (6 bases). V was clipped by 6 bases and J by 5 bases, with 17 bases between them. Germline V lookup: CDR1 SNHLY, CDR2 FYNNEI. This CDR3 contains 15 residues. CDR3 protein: CASSANPDSDNEQFF. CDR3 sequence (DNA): TGTGCCAGCAGCGCCAACCCGGACAGCGACAATGAGCAGTTCTTC.

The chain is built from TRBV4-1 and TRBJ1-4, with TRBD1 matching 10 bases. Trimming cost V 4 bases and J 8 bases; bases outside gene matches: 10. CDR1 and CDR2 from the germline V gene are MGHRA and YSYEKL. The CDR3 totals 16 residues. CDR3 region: CASSPGPGQGWEKLFF. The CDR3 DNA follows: TGCGCCAGCAGCCCTGGACCGGGACAGGGGTGGGAAAAACTGTTTTTT.

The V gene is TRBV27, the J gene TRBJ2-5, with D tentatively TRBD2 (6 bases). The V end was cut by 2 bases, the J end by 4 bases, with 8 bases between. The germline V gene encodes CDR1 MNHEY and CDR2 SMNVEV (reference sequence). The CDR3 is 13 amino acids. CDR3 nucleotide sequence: TGTGCCAGCAGTTTACGGGGGTCAGAGACCCAGTACTTC. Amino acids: CASSLRGSETQYF.

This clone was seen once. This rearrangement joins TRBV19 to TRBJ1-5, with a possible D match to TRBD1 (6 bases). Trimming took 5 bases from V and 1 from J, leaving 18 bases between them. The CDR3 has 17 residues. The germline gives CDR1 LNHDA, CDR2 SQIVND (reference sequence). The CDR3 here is CASSSSLRTASNQPQHF. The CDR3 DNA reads TGTGCCAGTAGTTCCTCCCTTCGGACAGCAAGCAATCAGCCCCAGCATTTT.

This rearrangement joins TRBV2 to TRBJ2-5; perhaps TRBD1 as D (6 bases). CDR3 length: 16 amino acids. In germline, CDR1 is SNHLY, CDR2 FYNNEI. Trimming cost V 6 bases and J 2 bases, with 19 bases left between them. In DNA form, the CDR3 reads TGTGCCAGCAGGGCCGGGTCCCACAGGGCACAAGAGACCCAGTACTTC. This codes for CASRAGSHRAQETQYF.

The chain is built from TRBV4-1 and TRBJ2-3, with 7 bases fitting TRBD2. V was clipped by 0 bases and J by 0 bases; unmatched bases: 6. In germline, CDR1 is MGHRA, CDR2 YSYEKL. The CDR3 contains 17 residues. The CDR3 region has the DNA TGCGCCAGCAGCCAAGATAGGCTAGCGGCTAGCACAGATACGCAGTATTTT. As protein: CASSQDRLAASTDTQYF.

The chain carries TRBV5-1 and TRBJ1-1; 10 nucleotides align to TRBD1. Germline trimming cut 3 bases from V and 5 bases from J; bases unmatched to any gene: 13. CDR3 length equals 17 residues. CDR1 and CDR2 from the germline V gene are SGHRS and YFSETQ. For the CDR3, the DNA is TGCGCCAGCAGCTCAATGTTGACAGGGGGCTTGGGGACTGAAGCTTTCTTT. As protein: CASSSMLTGGLGTEAFF. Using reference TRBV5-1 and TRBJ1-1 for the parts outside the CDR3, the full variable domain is KAGVTQTPRYLIKTRGQQVTLSCSPISGHRSVSWYQQTPGQGLQFLFEYFSETQRNKGNFPGRFSGRQFSNSRSEMNVSTLELGDSALYLCASSSMLTGGLGTEAFFGQGTRLTVV.

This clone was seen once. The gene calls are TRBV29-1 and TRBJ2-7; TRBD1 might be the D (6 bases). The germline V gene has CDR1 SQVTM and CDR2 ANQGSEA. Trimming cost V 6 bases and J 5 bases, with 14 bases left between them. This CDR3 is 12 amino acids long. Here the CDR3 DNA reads TGCAGCGTAAACAGGGTGGGGGACGAGCAGTACTTC. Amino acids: CSVNRVGDEQYF.

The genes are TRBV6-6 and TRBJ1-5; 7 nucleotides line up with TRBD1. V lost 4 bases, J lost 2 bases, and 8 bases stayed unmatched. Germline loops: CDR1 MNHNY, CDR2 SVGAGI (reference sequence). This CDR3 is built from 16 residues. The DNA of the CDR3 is TGTGCCAGCAGTTCCGCGGAGGGGGCGGGCAATCAGCCCCAGCATTTT. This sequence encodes CASSSAEGAGNQPQHF.